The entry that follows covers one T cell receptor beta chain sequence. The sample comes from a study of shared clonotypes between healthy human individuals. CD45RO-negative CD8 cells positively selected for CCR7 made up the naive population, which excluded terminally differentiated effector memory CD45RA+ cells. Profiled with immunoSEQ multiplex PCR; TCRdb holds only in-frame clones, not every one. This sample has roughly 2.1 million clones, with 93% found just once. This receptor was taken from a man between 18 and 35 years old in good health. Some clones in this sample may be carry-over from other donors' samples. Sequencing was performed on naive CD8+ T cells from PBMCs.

The CDR3 nucleotides are TGTGCCAGCAGTTACGTAGCGGCTAGCACAGATACGCAGTATTTT. Translation: CASSYVAASTDTQYF. The V call is TRBV6-6, the J call TRBJ2-3, with a possible D match to TRBD2 (6 bases). V lost 2 bases and J 0 bases, leaving 9 bases between the germline ends. The CDR3 sequence is 15 residues long. Per germline, CDR1 MNHNY and CDR2 SVGAGI (reference sequence).